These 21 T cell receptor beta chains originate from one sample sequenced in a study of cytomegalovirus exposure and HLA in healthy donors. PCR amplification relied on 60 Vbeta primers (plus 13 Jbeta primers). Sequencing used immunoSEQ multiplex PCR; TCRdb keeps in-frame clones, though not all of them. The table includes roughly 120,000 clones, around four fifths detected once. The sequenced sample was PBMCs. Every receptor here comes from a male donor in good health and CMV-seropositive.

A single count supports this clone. The CDR3 DNA reads as TGTGCCAGCAGCTTAGAAGAGCGGGAGGGGGGCACAGATACGCAGTATTTT. Translated: CASSLEEREGGTDTQYF. The chain combines TRBV7-2 with TRBJ2-3; 10 bases fit TRBD2. V was pared by 1 base and J by 1 base, with 5 bases of the junction left unmatched. The CDR3 is 17 residues long. Germline loops: CDR1 SGHTA, CDR2 FQGNSA.

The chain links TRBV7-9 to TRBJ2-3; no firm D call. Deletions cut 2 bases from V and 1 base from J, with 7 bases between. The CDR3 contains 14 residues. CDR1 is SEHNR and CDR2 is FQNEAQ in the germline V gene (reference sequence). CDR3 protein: CASSLTHGTDTQYF. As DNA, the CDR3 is TGTGCCAGCAGCTTAACTCACGGCACAGATACGCAGTATTTT.

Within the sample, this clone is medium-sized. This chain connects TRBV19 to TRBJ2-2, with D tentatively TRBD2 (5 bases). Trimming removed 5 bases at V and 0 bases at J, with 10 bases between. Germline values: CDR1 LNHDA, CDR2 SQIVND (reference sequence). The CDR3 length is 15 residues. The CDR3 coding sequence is TGTGCCAGTAGTTATAGGACTCCGAACACCGGGGAGCTGTTTTTT. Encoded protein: CASSYRTPNTGELFF.

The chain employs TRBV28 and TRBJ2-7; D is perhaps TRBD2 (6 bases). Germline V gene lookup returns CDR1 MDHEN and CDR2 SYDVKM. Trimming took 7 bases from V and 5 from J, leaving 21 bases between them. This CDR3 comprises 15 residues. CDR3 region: CASIYPSGSLDEQYF. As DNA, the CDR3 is TGTGCCAGCATTTACCCTTCCGGGAGTCTCGACGAGCAGTACTTC.

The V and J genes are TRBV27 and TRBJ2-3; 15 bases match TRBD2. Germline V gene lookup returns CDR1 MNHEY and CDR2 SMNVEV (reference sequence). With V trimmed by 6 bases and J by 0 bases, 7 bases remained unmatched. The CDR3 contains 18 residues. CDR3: CASSIGLAGGPSTDTQYF. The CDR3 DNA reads TGTGCCAGCAGCATAGGACTAGCGGGAGGGCCGAGCACAGATACGCAGTATTTT.

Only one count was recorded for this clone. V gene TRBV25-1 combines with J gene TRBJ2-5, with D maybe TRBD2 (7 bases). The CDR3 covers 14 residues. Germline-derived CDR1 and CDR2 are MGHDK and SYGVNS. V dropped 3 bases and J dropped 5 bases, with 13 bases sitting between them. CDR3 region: CASSDIGGQETQYF. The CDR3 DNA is TGTGCCAGCAGTGACATCGGGGGGCAGGAGACCCAGTACTTC.

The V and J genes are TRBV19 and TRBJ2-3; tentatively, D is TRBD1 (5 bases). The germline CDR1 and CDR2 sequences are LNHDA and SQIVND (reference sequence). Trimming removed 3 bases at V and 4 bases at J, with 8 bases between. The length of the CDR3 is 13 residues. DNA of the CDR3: TGTGCCAGTAGTATGCAGGGCGCAGATACGCAGTATTTT. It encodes CASSMQGADTQYF.

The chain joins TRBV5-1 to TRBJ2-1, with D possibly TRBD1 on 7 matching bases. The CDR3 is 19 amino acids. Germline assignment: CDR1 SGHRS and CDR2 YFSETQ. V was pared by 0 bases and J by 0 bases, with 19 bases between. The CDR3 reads CASSLEAFQGGSSYNEQFF. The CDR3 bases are TGCGCCAGCAGCTTGGAAGCCTTTCAGGGGGGCAGCTCCTACAATGAGCAGTTCTTC.

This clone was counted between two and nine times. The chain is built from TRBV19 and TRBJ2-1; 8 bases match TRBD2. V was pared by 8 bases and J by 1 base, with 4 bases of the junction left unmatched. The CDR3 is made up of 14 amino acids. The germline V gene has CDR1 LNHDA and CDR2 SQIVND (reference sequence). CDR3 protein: CASREGVSYNEQFF. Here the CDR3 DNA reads TGTGCCAGTCGGGAGGGCGTGTCCTACAATGAGCAGTTCTTC.

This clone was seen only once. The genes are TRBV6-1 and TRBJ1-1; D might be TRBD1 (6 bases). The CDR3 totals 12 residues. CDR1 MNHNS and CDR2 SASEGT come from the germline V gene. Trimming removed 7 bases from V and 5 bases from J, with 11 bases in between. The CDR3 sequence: CASTKRGTEAFF. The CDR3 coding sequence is TGTGCCAGCACCAAAAGGGGGACTGAAGCTTTCTTT.

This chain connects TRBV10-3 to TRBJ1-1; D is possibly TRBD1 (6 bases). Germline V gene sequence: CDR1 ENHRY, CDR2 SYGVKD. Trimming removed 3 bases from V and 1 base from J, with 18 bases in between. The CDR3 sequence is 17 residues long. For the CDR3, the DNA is TGTGCCATCAGTGACCTTGACCGACAGGTTCAGAACACTGAAGCTTTCTTT. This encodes CAISDLDRQVQNTEAFF.

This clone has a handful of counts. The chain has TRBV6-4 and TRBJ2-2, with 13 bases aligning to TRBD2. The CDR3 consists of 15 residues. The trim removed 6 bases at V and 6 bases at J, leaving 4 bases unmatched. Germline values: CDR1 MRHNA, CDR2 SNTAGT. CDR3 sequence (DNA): TGTGCCAGCAGCGGACTAGCGGGAGACGCCGGGGAGCTGTTTTTT. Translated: CASSGLAGDAGELFF.

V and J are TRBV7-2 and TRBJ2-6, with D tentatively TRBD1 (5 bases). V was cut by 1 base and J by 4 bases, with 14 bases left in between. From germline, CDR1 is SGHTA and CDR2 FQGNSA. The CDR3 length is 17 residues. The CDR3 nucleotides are TGTGCCAGCAGCTTAGGTGGCAGGGCTACCGGGGCCAACGTCCTGACTTTC. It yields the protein CASSLGGRATGANVLTF.

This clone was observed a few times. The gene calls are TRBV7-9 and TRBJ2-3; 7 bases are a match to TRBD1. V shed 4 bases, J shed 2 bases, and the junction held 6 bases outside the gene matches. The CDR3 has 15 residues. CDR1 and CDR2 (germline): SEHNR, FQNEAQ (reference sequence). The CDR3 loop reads CASSSTGEPTDTQYF. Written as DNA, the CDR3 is TGTGCCAGCAGCTCTACAGGGGAACCCACAGATACGCAGTATTTT.

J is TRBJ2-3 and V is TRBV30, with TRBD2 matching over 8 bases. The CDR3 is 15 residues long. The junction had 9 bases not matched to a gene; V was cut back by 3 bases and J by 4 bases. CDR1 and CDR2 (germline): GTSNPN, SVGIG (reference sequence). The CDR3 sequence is CAWREQREIPDTQYF. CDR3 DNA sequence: TGTGCCTGGAGAGAGCAGCGGGAGATCCCAGATACGCAGTATTTT.

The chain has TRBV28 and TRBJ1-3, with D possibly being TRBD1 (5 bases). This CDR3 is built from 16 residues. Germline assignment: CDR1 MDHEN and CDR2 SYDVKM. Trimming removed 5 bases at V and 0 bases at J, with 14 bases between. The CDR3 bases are TGTGCCAGCAGTAAGCAGGGCTACTTCTCTGGAAACACCATATATTTT. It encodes CASSKQGYFSGNTIYF.

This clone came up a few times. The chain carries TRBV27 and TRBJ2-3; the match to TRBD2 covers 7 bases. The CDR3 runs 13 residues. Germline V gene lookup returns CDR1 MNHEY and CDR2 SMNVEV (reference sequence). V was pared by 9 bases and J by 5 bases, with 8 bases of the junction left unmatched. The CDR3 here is CASASGPQDTQYF. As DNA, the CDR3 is TGTGCCAGTGCTAGCGGACCGCAAGATACGCAGTATTTT.

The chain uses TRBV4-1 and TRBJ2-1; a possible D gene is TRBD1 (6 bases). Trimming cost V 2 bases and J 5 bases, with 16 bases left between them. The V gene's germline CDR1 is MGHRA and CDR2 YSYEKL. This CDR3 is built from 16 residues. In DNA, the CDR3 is TGCGCCAGCAGCCAACGGTCCCAGACAGGAAACAATGAGCAGTTCTTC. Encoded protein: CASSQRSQTGNNEQFF.

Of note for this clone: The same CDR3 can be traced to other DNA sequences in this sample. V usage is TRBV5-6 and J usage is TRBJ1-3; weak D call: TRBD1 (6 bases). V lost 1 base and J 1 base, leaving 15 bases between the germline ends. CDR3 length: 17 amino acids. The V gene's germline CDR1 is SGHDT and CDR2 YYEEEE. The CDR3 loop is CASSLTTGSSSGNTIYF. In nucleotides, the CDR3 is TGTGCCAGCAGCTTGACGACAGGCTCTTCATCTGGAAACACCATATATTTT.

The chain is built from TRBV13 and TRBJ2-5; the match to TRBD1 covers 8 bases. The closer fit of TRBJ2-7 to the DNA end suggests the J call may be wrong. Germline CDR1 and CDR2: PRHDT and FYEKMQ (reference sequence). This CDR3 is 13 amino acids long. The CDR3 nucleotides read TGTGCCAGCAGCGGACAGGGTCCCTACGAGCAGTACTTC. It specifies CASSGQGPYEQYF.

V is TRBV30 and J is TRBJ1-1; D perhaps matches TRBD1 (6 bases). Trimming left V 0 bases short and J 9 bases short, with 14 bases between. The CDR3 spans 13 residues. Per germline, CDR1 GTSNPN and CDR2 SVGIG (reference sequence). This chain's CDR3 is CAWSVVLRDKAFF. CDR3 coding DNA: TGTGCCTGGAGTGTAGTTCTCCGGGACAAAGCTTTCTTT.